These 22 T cell receptor beta chains originate from one sample sequenced in a study of T cell repertoires in cytomegalovirus infection. TCRdb ran MiXCR on the reads and lists one entry per CDR3 protein. The sample contains roughly 230,000 distinct CDR3 sequences, roughly an eighth of which appear only once. Sequences were obtained from PBMCs. Receptor source: a human donor in good health (CMV status not recorded). Some clones in this sample may be carry-over from other donors' samples.

In this sample, this clonotype turned up once. This could be a read error, since a much larger clone is one nucleotide away. The V call is TRBV25-1, the J call TRBJ2-7, with no clear D. The germline CDR1 and CDR2 sequences are MGHDK and SYGVNS. The CDR3 consists of 12 residues. The V end lost 10 bases, the J end lost 6 bases, and 16 bases lay between the germline ends. In DNA, the CDR3 is TGTGCCATCAGCCCTAGTGTCGGCGAGCAGTACTTC. This codes for CAISPSVGEQYF.

In its sample, this clonotype was seen a few times. The chain has TRBV28 and TRBJ2-3; 8 bases fit TRBD2. The V gene's germline CDR1 is MDHEN and CDR2 SYDVKM. J was trimmed by 5 bases and V by 3 bases; bases with no gene match: 10. The CDR3 covers 16 residues. CDR3 in DNA: TGTGCCAGCAGTTTTTTAAGCGGGGGACCTATAGATACGCAGTATTTT. Translation: CASSFLSGGPIDTQYF.

This clonotype was found many times. The V gene is TRBV7-2, the J gene TRBJ1-2; D not certain. CDR1 SGHTA and CDR2 FQGNSA come from the germline V gene. Trimming took off 5 bases at V and 1 base at J, with 11 bases between the two ends. The CDR3 runs to 14 residues. The CDR3 here is CASSPGGINYGYTF. The CDR3, as DNA: TGTGCCAGCAGCCCCGGAGGGATTAACTATGGCTACACCTTC.

This clonotype was found a few times. J is TRBJ1-6 and V is TRBV2, with 10 positions matching TRBD1. The CDR3 runs 15 residues. V gave up 5 bases and J gave up 9 bases; unmatched junction bases: 7. Germline-derived CDR1 and CDR2 are SNHLY and FYNNEI. This CDR3 is CASSTRTGGTSPLHF. In DNA form, the CDR3 reads TGTGCCAGCAGTACCCGGACAGGGGGAACTTCACCCCTCCACTTT.

In this sample, this clonotype turned up many times. The V gene is TRBV6-2 or TRBV6-3, the J gene TRBJ2-3; D remains ambiguous. The germline gives CDR1 MNHEY, CDR2 SVGEGT. The V end was cut by 4 bases, the J end by 6 bases, with 14 bases between. The CDR3 is 14 amino acids. The CDR3 region is CASSFDPLRDTQYF. The CDR3 coding sequence is TGTGCCAGCAGTTTTGACCCCCTGCGTGATACGCAGTATTTT.

This clonotype was recorded at least ten times. The CDR3 here is CASSFGGLSEQYF. CDR3 nucleotide sequence: TGTGCCAGCAGTTTTGGGGGCCTGAGCGAGCAGTACTTC. The V call is TRBV12-3 or TRBV12-4, the J call TRBJ2-7; possibly TRBD1 for D (6 bases). Trimming left V 3 bases short and J 6 bases short, with 12 bases between. This CDR3 is built from 13 residues.

This clonotype was picked up many times. The chain recombines TRBV7-3 with TRBJ2-2; 7 nucleotides line up with TRBD1. V lost 2 bases to trimming and J lost 2 bases; unmatched junction nucleotides: 8. This CDR3 spans 17 amino acids. Germline CDR1 and CDR2: SGHTA and FQGTGA. The CDR3 reads CASSLEVDRVNTGELFF. The CDR3 bases are TGTGCCAGCAGCTTAGAAGTAGACAGGGTTAACACCGGGGAGCTGTTTTTT.

This clonotype has more than one count but fewer than ten. DNA for the CDR3: TGCAGCGCCGAGAGAGGGGTCGGAACCGGGGAGCTGTTTTTT. It yields the protein CSAERGVGTGELFF. The rearrangement links TRBV29-1 to TRBJ2-2; D possibly uses TRBD1 or TRBD2 (5 bases each). The V end was cut by 7 bases, the J end by 5 bases, with 17 bases between. The CDR3 loop spans 14 amino acids. Germline V gives CDR1 SQVTM, CDR2 ANQGSEA.

The chain employs TRBV3-1 and TRBJ2-7, with TRBD2 identical over 8 bases. CDR3 size: 16 residues. V shed 1 base and J 0 bases; nucleotides not matched to a gene: 5. Germline CDR1 is LGHDT and CDR2 is YNNKEL (reference sequence). This CDR3 reads CASSQGGSGSSYEQYF. CDR3 bases: TGTGCCAGCAGCCAAGGAGGCAGCGGGAGCTCCTACGAGCAGTACTTC.

This clonotype has just a few counts. The chain is built from TRBV10-3 and TRBJ2-3; TRBD2 might be the D (6 bases). The germline gives CDR1 ENHRY, CDR2 SYGVKD. V lost 4 bases and J lost 4, with 18 bases in between. The CDR3 sequence is 16 residues long. The CDR3 sequence is CAISAGGVPEADTQYF. The CDR3 bases are TGTGCCATCAGTGCTGGAGGGGTCCCCGAGGCAGATACGCAGTATTTT.

V is TRBV30 and J is TRBJ2-3; TRBD1 matches 10 bases. Unmatched junction bases numbered 11, after V lost 6 bases and J lost 8 bases. There are 14 residues in the CDR3. Germline CDR1 GTSNPN, CDR2 SVGIG (reference sequence). This chain's CDR3 is CACEDRGSARTQYF. The CDR3 bases are TGTGCCTGCGAGGACAGGGGGAGCGCGCGTACGCAGTATTTT. Full variable domain (remainder filled in from reference TRBV30 and TRBJ2-3): SQTIHQWPATLVQPVGSPLSLECTVEGTSNPNLYWYRQAAGRGLQLLFYSVGIGQISSEVPQNLSASRPQDRQFILSSKKLLLSDSGFYLCACEDRGSARTQYFGPGTRLTVL.

The DNA for the CDR3 is TGTGCCACCAGCAGAGATTGGAGCGAGCAGTACTTC. Its translation: CATSRDWSEQYF. The chain joins TRBV15 to TRBJ2-7; D ambiguous. The ends were cut back, 0 bases at V and 6 bases at J, with 6 bases in the middle. CDR1 and CDR2 from the germline V gene are LNHNV and YYDKDF (reference sequence). The CDR3 consists of 12 residues.

The sample holds many counts of this clonotype. The chain is built from TRBV7-2 and TRBJ2-7; TRBD2 aligns across 9 bases. Per the germline V gene, CDR1 is SGHTA and CDR2 is FQGNSA. This CDR3 is built from 17 residues. Losses at the gene ends were 5 bases for V and 3 bases for J; bases not matched to a gene: 14. CDR3: CASSIEVAGVSVYEQYF. The CDR3 DNA sequence: TGTGCCAGCAGCATAGAGGTAGCGGGAGTGAGTGTCTACGAGCAGTACTTC. The complete variable domain, with remaining parts taken from reference TRBV7-2 and TRBJ2-7, reads GAGVSQSPSNKVTEKGKDVELRCDPISGHTALYWYRQSLGQGLEFLIYFQGNSAPDKSGLPSDRFSAERTGGSVSTLTIQRTQQEDSAVYLCASSIEVAGVSVYEQYFGPGTRLTVT.

Regarding this clonotype: A much more abundant neighbour one base away suggests this may be a read error. The V gene is TRBV7-9, the J gene TRBJ1-2, with D unclear. Germline loops: CDR1 SEHNR, CDR2 FQNEAQ (reference sequence). The V end was cut by 5 bases, the J end by 2 bases, with 6 bases between. The CDR3 length is 12 residues. DNA for the CDR3: TGTGCCAGCAGCCTTCAGAACTATGGCTACACCTTC. Amino acid sequence: CASSLQNYGYTF.

Turning to this clonotype: At one end the junction does not follow the germline gene, possibly because of a read error. The chain links TRBV5-1 to TRBJ2-5; the D gene is possibly TRBD1 (6 bases). Germline V gene data show CDR1 as SGHRS and CDR2 as YFSETQ. This CDR3 comprises 17 residues. The CDR3, as DNA: TGCGCCAGCGGCTTGGCCGGCAGGGGCGCTTCAAGGGAGACCCAGTACTTC. Protein product: CASGLAGRGASRETQYF.

V usage is TRBV6-5 and J usage is TRBJ1-2, with TRBD1 matching over 10 bases. CDR3 length: 16 amino acids. Trimming cost V 4 bases and J 6 bases; bases outside gene matches: 11. Germline V gene sequence: CDR1 MNHEY, CDR2 SVGAGI. The CDR3: CASSLPGTGEENGYTF. DNA of the CDR3: TGTGCCAGCAGTTTGCCCGGGACAGGGGAAGAGAATGGCTACACCTTC.

The CDR3, as DNA: TGTGCCAGTAGTATGCGAACTAGCGGGACCTCTGGGGCCAACGTCCTGACTTTC. It specifies CASSMRTSGTSGANVLTF. V and J are TRBV19 and TRBJ2-6; 10 nucleotides align to TRBD2. V lost 3 bases, J lost 0 bases, and 5 bases stayed unmatched. Germline V gene data show CDR1 as LNHDA and CDR2 as SQIVND (reference sequence). The CDR3 is 18 amino acids.

CDR3 coding DNA: TGTGCCAGCAGTTTGCCGGGGCCCGCTCAAAATACGCAGTATTTT. Protein: CASSLPGPAQNTQYF. V gene TRBV5-4 combines with J gene TRBJ2-3, with D possibly called TRBD1 or TRBD2 (5 bases each). With 5 bases removed from V and 7 bases from J, the gap between germline ends came to 20 bases. Germline loops: CDR1 SGHNT, CDR2 YYREEE (reference sequence). The CDR3 totals 15 residues. The full variable domain, in which reference TRBV5-4 and TRBJ2-3 provide the parts outside the CDR3, is ETGVTQSPTHLIKTRGQQVTLRCSSQSGHNTVSWYQQALGQGPQFIFQYYREEENGRGNFPPRFSGLQFPNYSSELNVNALELDDSALYLCASSLPGPAQNTQYFGPGTRLTVL.

This clonotype was seen a handful of times. The CDR3 loop is CAIKNSRGYEQYF. In nucleotides, the CDR3 is TGTGCCATTAAGAATTCCAGGGGCTACGAGCAGTACTTC. The rearrangement links TRBV10-3 to TRBJ2-7; perhaps TRBD1 as D (6 bases). The CDR3 runs to 13 residues. The V end lost 9 bases, the J end lost 3 bases, and 15 bases lay between the germline ends. Germline V gene data show CDR1 as ENHRY and CDR2 as SYGVKD.

This clonotype is a singleton in its sample. The chain links TRBV6-2 or TRBV6-3 to TRBJ2-7; 7 nucleotides match TRBD1. Trimming at V came to 7 bases and at J to 7 bases, leaving 13 bases not matched to a gene. This CDR3 has 14 residues. Germline V CDR1 and CDR2: MNHEY, SVGEGT. The CDR3 coding sequence is TGTGCCAGCAAATCCGGGACAGTGCGGCGTGAGCAGTACTTC. It codes for CASKSGTVRREQYF.

V is TRBV20-1 and J is TRBJ1-5; unclear D gene. This CDR3 spans 13 amino acids. Germline V gene lookup returns CDR1 DFQATT and CDR2 SNEGSKA (reference sequence). The germline V and J ends were trimmed by 4 bases and 3 bases, with 10 bases remaining between them. The CDR3 nucleotides are TGCAGTGCTATTCGACGGGACAATCAGCCCCAGCATTTT. It encodes CSAIRRDNQPQHF.

In its sample, this clonotype was seen many times. This chain joins TRBV7-2 and TRBJ2-3; tentatively, D is TRBD2 (7 bases). This CDR3 has 16 amino acids. Germline-derived CDR1 and CDR2 are SGHTA and FQGNSA. V was shortened by 1 base and J by 5 bases, with 16 bases between the two germline ends. The chain's CDR3 is CASSLVAGAVGDTQYF. For the CDR3, the DNA is TGTGCCAGCAGCTTAGTTGCGGGGGCCGTAGGAGATACGCAGTATTTT.